This T cell receptor (beta chain) originates from a study of shared clonotypes between healthy human individuals. The overall study: Each donor contributed plates that comprised three CD4 naive, three CD4 memory, two CD8 naive and one CD8 memory.

Using immunoSEQ multiplex PCR, the repertoire was profiled, and TCRdb retains in-frame clones only, with some absent. The sample consists of about 79,000 clones, about 64% of them appearing once. About this clone itself: Its specificity is not known.

The CDR3 consists of 12 residues. The V gene's germline CDR1 is SNHLY and CDR2 FYNNEI. The V and J ends lost 6 bases and 5 bases respectively, with 10 bases between them. Points from the study as a whole: Sequencing depth was expected to affect clonotype sharing among donors. The four-donor shared clonotypes exceeded non-shared clonotypes in generation probability, with non-shared ones scoring lower.

Sequencing was performed on memory CD8+ T cells sorted from blood. Sample subset: CD45RO+ cells pooled with CCR7-negative TemRA cells. This chain connects TRBV2 to TRBJ2-5; unclear D gene. This clonotype was sampled from a young man in good health. The CDR3 nucleotides are TGTGCCAGCAGCGACTTGGGGGAGACCCAGTACTTC. As protein: CASSDLGETQYF.